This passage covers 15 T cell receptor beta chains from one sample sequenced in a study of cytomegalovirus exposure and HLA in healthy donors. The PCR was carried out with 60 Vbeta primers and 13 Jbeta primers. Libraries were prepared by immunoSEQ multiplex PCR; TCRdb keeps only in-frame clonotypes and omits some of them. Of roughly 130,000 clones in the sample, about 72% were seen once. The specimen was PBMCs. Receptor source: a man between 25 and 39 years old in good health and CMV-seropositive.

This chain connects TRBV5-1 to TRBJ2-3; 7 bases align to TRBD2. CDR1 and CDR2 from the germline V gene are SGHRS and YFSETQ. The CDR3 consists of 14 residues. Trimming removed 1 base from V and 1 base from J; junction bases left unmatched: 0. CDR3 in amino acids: CASSLLAGTDTQYF. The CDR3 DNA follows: TGCGCCAGCAGCTTGCTAGCGGGCACAGATACGCAGTATTTT.

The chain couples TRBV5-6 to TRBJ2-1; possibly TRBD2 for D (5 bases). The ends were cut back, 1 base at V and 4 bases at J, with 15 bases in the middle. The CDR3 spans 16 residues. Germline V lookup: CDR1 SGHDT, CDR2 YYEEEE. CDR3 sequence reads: CASSLMVATRYNEQFF. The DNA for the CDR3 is TGTGCCAGCAGCTTGATGGTAGCGACCAGATACAATGAGCAGTTCTTC.

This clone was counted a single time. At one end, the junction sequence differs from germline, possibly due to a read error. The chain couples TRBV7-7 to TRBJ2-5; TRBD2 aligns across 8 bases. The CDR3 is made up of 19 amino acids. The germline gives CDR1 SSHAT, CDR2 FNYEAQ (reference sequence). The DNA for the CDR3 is TGTGCTAGCAGCTTGTCGTACGAGGCTAGCGGGCATTACCAAGAGACCCAGTACTTC. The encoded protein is CASSLSYEASGHYQETQYF.

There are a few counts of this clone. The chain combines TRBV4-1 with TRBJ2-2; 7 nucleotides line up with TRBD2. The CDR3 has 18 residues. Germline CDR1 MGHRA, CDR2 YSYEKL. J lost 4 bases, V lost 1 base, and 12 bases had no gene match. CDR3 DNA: TGCGCCAGCAGCCAAGGCCCACTACGGCGGGAGCTCACCGGGGAGCTGTTTTTT. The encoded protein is CASSQGPLRRELTGELFF.

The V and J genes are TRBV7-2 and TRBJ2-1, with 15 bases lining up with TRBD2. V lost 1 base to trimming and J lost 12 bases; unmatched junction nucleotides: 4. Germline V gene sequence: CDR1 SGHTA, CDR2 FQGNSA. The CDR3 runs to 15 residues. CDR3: CASSLGTSGRAGQFF. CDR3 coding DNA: TGTGCCAGCAGCTTAGGGACTAGCGGGAGGGCCGGGCAGTTCTTC.

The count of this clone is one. The CDR3 loop is CASSLLPPDTQYF. The CDR3 DNA reads as TGTGCCAGCAGCTTACTCCCCCCAGATACGCAGTATTTT. The genes are TRBV7-2 and TRBJ2-3, with D unresolved. The V and J ends lost 2 bases and 4 bases respectively, with 7 bases between them. Germline-derived CDR1 and CDR2 are SGHTA and FQGNSA. This CDR3 region has 13 residues.

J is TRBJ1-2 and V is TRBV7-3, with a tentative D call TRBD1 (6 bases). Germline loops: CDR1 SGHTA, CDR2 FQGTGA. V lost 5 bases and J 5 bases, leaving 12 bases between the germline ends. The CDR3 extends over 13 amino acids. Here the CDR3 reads CASSTITGYGYTF. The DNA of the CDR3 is TGTGCCAGCAGCACTATAACAGGGTATGGCTACACCTTC.

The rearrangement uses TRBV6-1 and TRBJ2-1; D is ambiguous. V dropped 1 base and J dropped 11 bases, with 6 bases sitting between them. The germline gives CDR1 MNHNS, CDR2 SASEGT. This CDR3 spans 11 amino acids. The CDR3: CASSEDTKQFF. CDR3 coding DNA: TGTGCCAGCAGTGAAGATACAAAGCAGTTCTTC.

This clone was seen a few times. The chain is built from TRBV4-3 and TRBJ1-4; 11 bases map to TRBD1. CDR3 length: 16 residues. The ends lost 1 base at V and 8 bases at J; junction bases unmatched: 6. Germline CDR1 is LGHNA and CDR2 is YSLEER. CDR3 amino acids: CASSQAGQGGGEKLFF. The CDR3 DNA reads TGCGCCAGCAGCCAAGCGGGACAGGGGGGGGGAGAAAAACTGTTTTTT.

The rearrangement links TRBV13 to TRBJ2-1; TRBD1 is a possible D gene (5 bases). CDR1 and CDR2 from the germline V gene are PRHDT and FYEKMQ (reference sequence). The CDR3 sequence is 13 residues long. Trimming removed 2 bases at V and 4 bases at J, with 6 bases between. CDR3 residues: CASSLNRYNEQFF. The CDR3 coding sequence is TGTGCCAGCAGCTTAAACAGGTACAATGAGCAGTTCTTC.

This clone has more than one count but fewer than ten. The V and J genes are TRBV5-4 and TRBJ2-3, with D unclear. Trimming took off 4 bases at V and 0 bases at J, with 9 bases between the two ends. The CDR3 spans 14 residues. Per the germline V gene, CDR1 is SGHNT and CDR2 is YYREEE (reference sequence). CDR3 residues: CASSVASSTDTQYF. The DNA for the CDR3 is TGTGCCAGCAGCGTGGCATCAAGCACAGATACGCAGTATTTT.

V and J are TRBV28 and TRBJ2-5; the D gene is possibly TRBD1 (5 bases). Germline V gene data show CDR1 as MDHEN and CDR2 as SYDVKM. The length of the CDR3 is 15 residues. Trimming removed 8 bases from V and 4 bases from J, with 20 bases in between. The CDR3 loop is CASGPGQGSGETQYF. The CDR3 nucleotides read TGTGCCAGCGGACCTGGGCAGGGATCGGGAGAGACCCAGTACTTC. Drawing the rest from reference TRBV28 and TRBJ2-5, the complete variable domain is DVKVTQSSRYLVKRTGEKVFLECVQDMDHENMFWYRQDPGLGLRLIYFSYDVKMKEKGDIPEGYSVSREKKERFSLILESASTNQTSMYLCASGPGQGSGETQYFGPGTRLLVL.

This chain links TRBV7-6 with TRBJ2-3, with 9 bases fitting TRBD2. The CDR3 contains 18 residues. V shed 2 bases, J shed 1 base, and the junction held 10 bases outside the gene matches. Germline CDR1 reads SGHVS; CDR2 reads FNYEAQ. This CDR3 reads CASSLSPGREGRTDTQYF. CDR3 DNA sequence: TGTGCCAGCAGCTTAAGCCCCGGGCGGGAGGGCCGCACAGATACGCAGTATTTT.

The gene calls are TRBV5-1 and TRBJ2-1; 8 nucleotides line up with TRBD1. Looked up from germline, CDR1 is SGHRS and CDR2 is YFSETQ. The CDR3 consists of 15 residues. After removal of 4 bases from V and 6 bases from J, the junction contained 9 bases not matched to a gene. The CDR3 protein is CASSTKQGGLNEQFF. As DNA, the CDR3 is TGCGCCAGCAGCACCAAACAGGGGGGTCTCAATGAGCAGTTCTTC.

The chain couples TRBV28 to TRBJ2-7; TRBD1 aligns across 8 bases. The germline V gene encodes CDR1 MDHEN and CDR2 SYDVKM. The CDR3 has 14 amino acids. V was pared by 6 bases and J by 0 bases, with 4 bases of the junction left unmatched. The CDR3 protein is CASRGQASSYEQYF. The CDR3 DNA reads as TGTGCCAGCAGGGGACAGGCTAGCTCCTACGAGCAGTACTTC.